Listed below are T cell receptor beta chains from one sample, sequenced in a study of blood T cell repertoires in COVID-19. Data came from immunoSEQ multiplex PCR; TCRdb stores just in-frame clones and leaves some out. The sample yields under 400,000 clones, more than 70% seen once. The specimen was peripheral blood. These receptors all come from a woman aged 25 to 39 with COVID-19, enrolled during active disease. Both conserved end residues are part of each CDR3. D genes are given only for firm matches. A row's size may be missing; if present it is once, few, many or a size class.

J gene | D gene | V gene | clone size | CDR3 protein | CDR3 DNA
TRBJ2-3 | TRBD2 | TRBV5-8 | - | CASSSILAGGRTDTQYF | TGTGCCAGCAGCTCAATTCTAGCGGGGGGCCGGACAGATACGCAGTATTTT
TRBJ1-1 | - | TRBV14 | - | CASSLINTEAFF | TGTGCCAGCAGCCTTATAAACACTGAAGCTTTCTTT
TRBJ1-2 | TRBD1 | TRBV7-3 | - | CASSLNPGQGSGYTF | TGTGCCAGCAGCTTAAACCCTGGACAGGGGTCGGGCTACACCTTC
TRBJ1-2 | - | TRBV2 | - | CASSAYGVYTF | TGTGCCAGCAGCGCCTACGGGGTCTACACCTTC
TRBJ2-5 | TRBD1 | TRBV18 | - | CASSATTGVQETQYF | TGTGCCAGCTCAGCTACGACAGGGGTGCAAGAGACCCAGTACTTC
TRBJ2-1 | - | TRBV9 | - | CASRCRDLINEQFF | TGTGCCAGCCGCTGCCGCGACTTAATCAATGAGCAGTTCTTC
TRBJ1-1 | - | TRBV18 | - | CASSPTAGGTEAFF | TGTGCCAGCTCACCAACGGCGGGGGGCACTGAAGCTTTCTTT
TRBJ1-1 | TRBD1 | TRBV2 | - | CARRQGARTPEAFF | TGTGCCCGACGACAGGGGGCGCGGACACCTGAAGCTTTCTTT
TRBJ1-1 | - | TRBV7-8 | - | CASHTGNTEAFF | TGTGCCAGCCATACAGGGAACACTGAAGCTTTCTTT
TRBJ1-1 | - | TRBV5-1 | - | CASSLGSSETEAFF | TGCGCCAGCAGCTTAGGTAGCTCGGAAACTGAAGCTTTCTTT
TRBJ1-2 | - | TRBV9 | - | CATRRGYGYTF | TGTGCCACCCGACGGGGCTATGGCTACACCTTC
TRBJ1-2 | - | TRBV9 | - | CASSGDYGYTF | TGTGCCAGCTCAGGGGACTATGGCTACACCTTC
TRBJ2-1 | TRBD2 | TRBV9 | - | CASSVGLAGVEEQFF | TGTGCCAGCAGCGTCGGGCTAGCGGGGGTTGAAGAGCAGTTCTTC
TRBJ1-2 | - | TRBV24-1 | - | CATHVRRSEQPSIGYTF | TGTGCCACCCATGTTCGAAGGTCTGAACAGCCCTCCATAGGCTACACCTTC
TRBJ2-2 | TRBD2 | TRBV28 | - | CASRRDYWGNLNNTGELFF | TGTGCCAGCAGGCGGGACTACTGGGGAAACTTGAACAACACCGGGGAGCTGTTTTTT
TRBJ1-5 | - | TRBV12-3/TRBV12-4 | - | CASSLRGIEPQHF | TGTGCCAGCAGTTTACGGGGTATTGAGCCCCAGCATTTT
TRBJ1-2 | - | TRBV6-5 | - | CASTRGDGYTF | TGTGCCAGCACCCGGGGGGATGGCTACACCTTC
TRBJ2-1 | - | TRBV7-9 | - | CASSELHEQFF | TGTGCCAGCAGCGAACTACATGAGCAGTTCTTC
TRBJ1-1 | TRBD1 | TRBV5-1 | - | CASSSTGGTVMNTEAFF | TGCGCCAGCAGCTCGACAGGGGGGACAGTAATGAACACTGAAGCTTTCTTT
TRBJ2-5 | TRBD1 | TRBV4-1 | few | CASSRGGAGQETQYF | TGCGCCAGCAGCCGAGGGGGCGCAGGCCAAGAGACCCAGTACTTC
TRBJ1-1 | - | TRBV2 | - | CASKGGTNTEAFF | TGTGCCAGCAAAGGAGGGACGAACACTGAAGCTTTCTTT
TRBJ1-5 | - | TRBV27 | - | CASSFRAGHQPQHF | TGTGCCAGCAGTTTTAGGGCAGGGCATCAGCCCCAGCATTTT
TRBJ1-2 | - | TRBV29-1 | - | CSAETGFNYGYTF | TGCAGCGCAGAAACAGGGTTTAACTATGGCTACACCTTC
TRBJ1-4 | TRBD1 | TRBV7-9 | - | CASSWGTGGNEKLFF | TGTGCCAGCAGCTGGGGGACAGGGGGGAATGAAAAACTGTTTTTT
TRBJ2-7 | - | TRBV2 | few | CASSAFGFPDEQYF | TGTGCCAGCAGTGCCTTCGGGTTTCCCGACGAGCAGTACTTC
TRBJ1-6 | - | TRBV19 | - | CASGSPGDLLLSPLHF | TGTGCCAGTGGATCTCCCGGGGACTTACTTCTTTCACCCCTCCACTTT
TRBJ1-1 | - | TRBV19 | - | CASRSGGQIRGTEAFF | TGTGCCAGTAGGAGTGGGGGACAAATTCGGGGCACTGAAGCTTTCTTT
TRBJ2-7 | - | TRBV9 | - | CASSVGPPNYEQYF | TGTGCCAGCAGCGTAGGGCCACCAAACTACGAGCAGTACTTC
TRBJ2-2 | TRBD1 | TRBV14 | few | CASSQGKGAHTGELFF | TGTGCCAGCAGCCAAGGAAAGGGGGCGCACACCGGGGAGCTGTTTTTT
TRBJ1-1 | TRBD1 | TRBV11-2 | - | CASSSQGGTEAFF | TGTGCCAGCAGCTCACAGGGGGGGACTGAAGCTTTCTTT
TRBJ1-5 | - | TRBV5-1 | - | CASSASTGQNQPQHF | TGCGCCAGCAGCGCCTCGACAGGCCAGAATCAGCCCCAGCATTTT
TRBJ1-2 | - | TRBV5-1 | - | CASREPPNYGYTF | TGCGCCAGCAGGGAGCCTCCTAACTATGGCTACACCTTC
TRBJ2-1 | - | TRBV11-3 | - | CASSSGAVSYNEQFF | TGTGCCAGCAGCTCAGGGGCGGTGTCCTACAATGAGCAGTTCTTC
TRBJ1-5 | - | TRBV9 | - | CASSLGGYGQPQHF | TGTGCCAGCAGCCTCGGCGGTTACGGGCAGCCCCAGCATTTT
TRBJ1-3 | - | TRBV6-5 | few | CASSYSQSRAGNTIYF | TGTGCCAGCAGTTACAGTCAGTCTAGAGCTGGAAACACCATATATTTT